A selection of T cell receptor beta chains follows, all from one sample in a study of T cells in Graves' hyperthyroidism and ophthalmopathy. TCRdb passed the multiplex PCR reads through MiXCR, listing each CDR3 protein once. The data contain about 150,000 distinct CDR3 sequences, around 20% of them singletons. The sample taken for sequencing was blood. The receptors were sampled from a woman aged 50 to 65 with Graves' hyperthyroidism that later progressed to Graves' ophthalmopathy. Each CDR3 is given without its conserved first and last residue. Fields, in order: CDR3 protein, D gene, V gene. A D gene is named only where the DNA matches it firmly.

CDR3 protein: ATSDGVQHQETQY
D gene: NA
V gene: TRBV24-1

CDR3 protein: SAANNRANPLNEQF
D gene: NA
V gene: TRBV20-1

CDR3 protein: ASSSRSSTTGGANTEAF
D gene: TRBD1
V gene: TRBV7-8

CDR3 protein: ASSLSRSSYGQY
D gene: NA
V gene: TRBV27

CDR3 protein: ATSRGVGTGELF
D gene: NA
V gene: TRBV6-2/TRBV6-3

CDR3 protein: ASSERTGENNEQF
D gene: TRBD1
V gene: TRBV2

CDR3 protein: ASSLTGDSPLH
D gene: TRBD1
V gene: TRBV5-1

CDR3 protein: ASSLRRQAQGSGELF
D gene: NA
V gene: TRBV11-2

CDR3 protein: ASSPGTGRNTEAF
D gene: TRBD1
V gene: TRBV12-3/TRBV12-4

CDR3 protein: ASSPVGTGGVGYT
D gene: TRBD1
V gene: TRBV3-1

CDR3 protein: SASDRGHQPQH
D gene: TRBD1
V gene: TRBV20-1

CDR3 protein: ASSVGFGASTGELF
D gene: NA
V gene: TRBV9

CDR3 protein: SASRMEETQY
D gene: NA
V gene: TRBV20-1

CDR3 protein: ASSYYDIRGDTQY
D gene: NA
V gene: TRBV6-2/TRBV6-3

CDR3 protein: ASSTDVRSSYNEQF
D gene: NA
V gene: TRBV5-1

CDR3 protein: ASRRDAPYEQY
D gene: NA
V gene: TRBV2

CDR3 protein: ASSRQAFPKYNEQF
D gene: NA
V gene: TRBV28

CDR3 protein: ASSPTGGAEQY
D gene: TRBD1
V gene: TRBV27

CDR3 protein: ASSDVDRGREQY
D gene: TRBD1
V gene: TRBV2

CDR3 protein: SAKRTGLLEAF
D gene: TRBD1
V gene: TRBV20-1

CDR3 protein: ASSWGQGTNEAF
D gene: TRBD1
V gene: TRBV5-1

CDR3 protein: SARGGSPGSQF
D gene: NA
V gene: TRBV20-1

CDR3 protein: ASSQGGDEKLF
D gene: TRBD1
V gene: TRBV6-1

CDR3 protein: ASSASGSEQY
D gene: NA
V gene: TRBV11-1

CDR3 protein: ASRGLQETQY
D gene: NA
V gene: TRBV12-3/TRBV12-4

CDR3 protein: ASSSGRVAF
D gene: NA
V gene: TRBV5-1

CDR3 protein: ASSLFGRNQPQH
D gene: NA
V gene: TRBV11-2

CDR3 protein: ASTEQRSSGANVLT
D gene: NA
V gene: TRBV28

CDR3 protein: ASTEGIAKNIQY
D gene: NA
V gene: TRBV28

CDR3 protein: ASSPDRGSGANVLT
D gene: TRBD1
V gene: TRBV28

CDR3 protein: ASSPGSSTGNYEQY
D gene: NA
V gene: TRBV7-9